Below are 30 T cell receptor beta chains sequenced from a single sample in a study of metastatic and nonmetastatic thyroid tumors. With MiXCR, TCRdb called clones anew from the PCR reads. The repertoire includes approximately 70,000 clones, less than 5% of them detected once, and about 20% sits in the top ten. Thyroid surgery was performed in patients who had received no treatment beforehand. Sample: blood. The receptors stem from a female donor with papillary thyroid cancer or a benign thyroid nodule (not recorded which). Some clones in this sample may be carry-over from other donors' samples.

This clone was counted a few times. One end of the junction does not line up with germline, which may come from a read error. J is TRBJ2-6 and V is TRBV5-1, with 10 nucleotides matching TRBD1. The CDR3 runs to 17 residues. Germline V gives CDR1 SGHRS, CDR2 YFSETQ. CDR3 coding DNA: TGCGCCAGCAGCTTGGTGACAGGGGGCTCTGGGGCCAACGTCCCGACTTTC. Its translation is CASSLVTGGSGANVPTF.

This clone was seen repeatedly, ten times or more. The CDR3 protein is CASSVEGASGYNEQFF. The CDR3 DNA sequence: TGTGCCAGCAGTGTTGAAGGGGCTAGCGGGTACAATGAGCAGTTCTTC. The chain joins TRBV2 to TRBJ2-1; 8 bases fit TRBD2. This CDR3 comprises 16 residues. The trim removed 4 bases at V and 4 bases at J, leaving 9 bases unmatched. Looked up from germline, CDR1 is SNHLY and CDR2 is FYNNEI.

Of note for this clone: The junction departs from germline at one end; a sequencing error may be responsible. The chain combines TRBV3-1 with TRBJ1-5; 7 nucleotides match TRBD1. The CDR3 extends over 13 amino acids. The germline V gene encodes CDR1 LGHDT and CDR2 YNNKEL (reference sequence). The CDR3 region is CVSSQSGRGPKHF. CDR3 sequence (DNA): TGTGTCAGCAGCCAATCAGGAAGGGGGCCCAAGCATTTT.

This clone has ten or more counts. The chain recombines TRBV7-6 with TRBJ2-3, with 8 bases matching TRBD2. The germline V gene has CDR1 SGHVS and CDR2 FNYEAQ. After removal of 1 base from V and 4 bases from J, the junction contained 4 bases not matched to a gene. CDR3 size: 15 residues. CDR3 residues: CASSLVTSGADTQYF. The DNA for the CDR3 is TGTGCCAGCAGCTTAGTAACTAGCGGTGCAGATACGCAGTATTTT.

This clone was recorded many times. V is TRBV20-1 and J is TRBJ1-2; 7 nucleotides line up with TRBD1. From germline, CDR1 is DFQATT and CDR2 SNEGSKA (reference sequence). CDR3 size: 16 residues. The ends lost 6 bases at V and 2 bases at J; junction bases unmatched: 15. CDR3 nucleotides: TGCAGTGCCCGAGGCGAGGGGCCAGGGGGGAACTATGGCTACACCTTC. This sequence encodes CSARGEGPGGNYGYTF.

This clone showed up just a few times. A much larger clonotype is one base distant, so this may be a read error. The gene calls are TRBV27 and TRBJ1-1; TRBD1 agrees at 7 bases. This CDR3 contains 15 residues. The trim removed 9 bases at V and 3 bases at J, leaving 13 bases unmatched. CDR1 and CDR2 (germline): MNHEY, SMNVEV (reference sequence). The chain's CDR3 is CARRGRNFVDTEAFF. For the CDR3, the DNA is TGTGCCAGAAGGGGGCGTAATTTCGTGGACACTGAAGCTTTCTTT.

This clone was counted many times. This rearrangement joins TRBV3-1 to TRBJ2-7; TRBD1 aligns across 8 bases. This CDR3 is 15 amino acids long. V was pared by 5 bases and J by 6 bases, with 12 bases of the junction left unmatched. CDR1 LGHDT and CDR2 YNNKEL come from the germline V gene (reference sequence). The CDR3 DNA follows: TGTGCCAGCAGCGGGAAGCAGGGGGCGCGGGTCGAGCAGTACTTC. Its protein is CASSGKQGARVEQYF.

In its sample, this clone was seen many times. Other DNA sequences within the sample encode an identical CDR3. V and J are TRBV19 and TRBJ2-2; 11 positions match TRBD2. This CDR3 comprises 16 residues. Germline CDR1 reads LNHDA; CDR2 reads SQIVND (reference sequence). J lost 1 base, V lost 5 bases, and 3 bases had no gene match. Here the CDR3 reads CASSLLAGENTGELFF. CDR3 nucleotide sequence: TGTGCCAGTAGTTTACTAGCGGGAGAGAACACCGGGGAGCTGTTTTTT.

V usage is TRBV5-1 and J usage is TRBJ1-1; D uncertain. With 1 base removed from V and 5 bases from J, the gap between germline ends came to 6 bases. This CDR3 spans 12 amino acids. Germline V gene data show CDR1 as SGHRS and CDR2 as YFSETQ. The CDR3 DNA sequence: TGCGCCAGCAGCTTGCACGGGACTGAAGCTTTCTTT. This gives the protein CASSLHGTEAFF.

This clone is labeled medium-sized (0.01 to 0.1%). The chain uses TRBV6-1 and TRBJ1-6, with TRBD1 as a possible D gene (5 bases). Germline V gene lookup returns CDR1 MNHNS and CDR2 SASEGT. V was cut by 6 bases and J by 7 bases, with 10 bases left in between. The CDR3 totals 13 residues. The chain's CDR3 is CASRAGTNSPLHF. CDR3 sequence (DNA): TGTGCCAGCAGAGCCGGGACCAATTCACCCCTCCACTTT.

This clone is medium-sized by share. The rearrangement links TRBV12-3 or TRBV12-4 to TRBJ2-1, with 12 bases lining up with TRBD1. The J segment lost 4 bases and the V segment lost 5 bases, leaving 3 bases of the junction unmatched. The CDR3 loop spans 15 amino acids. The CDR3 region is CASSPGQGAYNEQFF. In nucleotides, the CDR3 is TGTGCCAGCAGTCCGGGACAGGGGGCATACAATGAGCAGTTCTTC.

CDR3 sequence: CASSEGGTWFGNSPLHF. CDR3 nucleotide sequence: TGTGCCAGCAGTGAAGGGGGTACATGGTTTGGTAATTCACCCCTCCACTTT. The V gene is TRBV2, the J gene TRBJ1-6, with unresolved D. The CDR3 has 17 residues. In germline, CDR1 is SNHLY, CDR2 FYNNEI. Deletions cut 1 base from V and 6 bases from J, with 16 bases between. The variable domain in full, completed from reference TRBV2 and TRBJ1-6, reads EPEVTQTPSHQVTQMGQEVILRCVPISNHLYFYWYRQILGQKVEFLVSFYNNEISEKSEIFDDQFSVERPDGSNFTLKIRSTKLEDSAMYFCASSEGGTWFGNSPLHFGNGTRLTVT.

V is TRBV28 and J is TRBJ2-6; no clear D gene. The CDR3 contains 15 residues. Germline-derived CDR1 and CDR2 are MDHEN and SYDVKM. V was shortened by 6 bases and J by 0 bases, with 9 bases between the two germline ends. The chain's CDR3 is CASSLWPSGANVLTF. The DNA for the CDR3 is TGTGCCAGCAGCCTGTGGCCCTCTGGGGCCAACGTCCTGACTTTC.

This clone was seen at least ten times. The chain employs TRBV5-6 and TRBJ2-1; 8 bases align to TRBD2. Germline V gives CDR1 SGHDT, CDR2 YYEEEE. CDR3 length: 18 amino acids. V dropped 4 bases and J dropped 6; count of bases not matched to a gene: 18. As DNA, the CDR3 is TGTGCCAGCAGCGTCAGCAAAGGACTAGCTAGTTTGGTCAATGAGCAGTTCTTC. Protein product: CASSVSKGLASLVNEQFF.

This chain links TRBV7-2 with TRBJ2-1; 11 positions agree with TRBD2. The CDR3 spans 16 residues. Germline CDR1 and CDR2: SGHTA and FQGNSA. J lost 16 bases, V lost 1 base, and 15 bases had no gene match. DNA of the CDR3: TGTGCCAGCAGCTTAGGGGCCCAAACTAGCGGGAGTTCCGTTTTCTTC. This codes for CASSLGAQTSGSSVFF.

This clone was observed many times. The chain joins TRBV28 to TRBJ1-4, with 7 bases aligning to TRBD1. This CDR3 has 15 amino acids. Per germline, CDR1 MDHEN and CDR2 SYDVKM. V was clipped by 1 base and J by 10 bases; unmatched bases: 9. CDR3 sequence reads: CASSLSAGGRGKLFF. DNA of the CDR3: TGTGCCAGCAGTTTATCGGCAGGGGGGCGAGGAAAACTGTTTTTT.

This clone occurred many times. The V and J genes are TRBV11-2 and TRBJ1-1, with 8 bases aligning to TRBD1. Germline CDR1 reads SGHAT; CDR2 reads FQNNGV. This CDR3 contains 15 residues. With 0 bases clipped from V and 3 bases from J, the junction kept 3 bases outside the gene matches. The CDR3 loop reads CASSLDPGGYTEAFF. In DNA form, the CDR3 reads TGTGCCAGCAGCTTAGATCCAGGGGGCTACACTGAAGCTTTCTTT.

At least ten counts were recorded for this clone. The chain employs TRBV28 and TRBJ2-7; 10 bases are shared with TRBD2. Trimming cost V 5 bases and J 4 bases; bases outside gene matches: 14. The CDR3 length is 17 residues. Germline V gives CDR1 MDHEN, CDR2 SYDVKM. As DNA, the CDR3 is TGTGCCAGCAGTCGGGCCCCTAGCGGGAGCTTCGCATACGAGCAGTACTTC. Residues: CASSRAPSGSFAYEQYF.

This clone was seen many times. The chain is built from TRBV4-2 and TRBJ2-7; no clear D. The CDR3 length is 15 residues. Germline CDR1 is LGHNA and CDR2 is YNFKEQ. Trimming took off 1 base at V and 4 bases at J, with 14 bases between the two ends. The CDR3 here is CASSQVGGSSYEQYF. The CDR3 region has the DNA TGTGCCAGCAGCCAAGTGGGCGGATCAAGTTACGAGCAGTACTTC.

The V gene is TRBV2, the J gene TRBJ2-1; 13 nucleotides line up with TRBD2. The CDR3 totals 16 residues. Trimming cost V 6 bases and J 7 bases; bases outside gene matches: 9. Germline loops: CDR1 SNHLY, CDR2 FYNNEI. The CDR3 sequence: CASRLTGTSGINEQFF. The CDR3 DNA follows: TGTGCCAGCAGGCTTACTGGGACTAGCGGGATAAATGAGCAGTTCTTC. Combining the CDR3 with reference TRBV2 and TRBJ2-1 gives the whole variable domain EPEVTQTPSHQVTQMGQEVILRCVPISNHLYFYWYRQILGQKVEFLVSFYNNEISEKSEIFDDQFSVERPDGSNFTLKIRSTKLEDSAMYFCASRLTGTSGINEQFFGPGTRLTVL.

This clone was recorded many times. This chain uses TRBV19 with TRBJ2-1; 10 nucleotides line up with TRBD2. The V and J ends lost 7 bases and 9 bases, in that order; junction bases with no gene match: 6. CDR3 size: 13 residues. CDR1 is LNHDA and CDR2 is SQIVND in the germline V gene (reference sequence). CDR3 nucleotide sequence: TGTGCCAGTAAAAAGACTAGCGGGTCTGAGCAGTTCTTC. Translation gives CASKKTSGSEQFF.

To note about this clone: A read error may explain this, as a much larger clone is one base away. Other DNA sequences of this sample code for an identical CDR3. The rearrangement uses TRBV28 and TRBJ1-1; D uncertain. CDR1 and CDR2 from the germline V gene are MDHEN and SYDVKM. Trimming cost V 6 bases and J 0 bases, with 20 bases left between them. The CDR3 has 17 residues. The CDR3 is CASSLALTAVMNTEAFF. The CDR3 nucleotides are TGTGCCAGCAGCTTAGCTTTAACGGCTGTCATGAACACTGAAGCTTTCTTT. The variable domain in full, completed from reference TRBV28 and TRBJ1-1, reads DVKVTQSSRYLVKRTGEKVFLECVQDMDHENMFWYRQDPGLGLRLIYFSYDVKMKEKGDIPEGYSVSREKKERFSLILESASTNQTSMYLCASSLALTAVMNTEAFFGQGTRLTVV.

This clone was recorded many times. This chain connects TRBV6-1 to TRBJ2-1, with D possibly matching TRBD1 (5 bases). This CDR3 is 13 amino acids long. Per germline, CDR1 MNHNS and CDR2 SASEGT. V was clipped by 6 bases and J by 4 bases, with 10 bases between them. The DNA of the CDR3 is TGTGCCAGCAGATATGACAGATACAATGAGCAGTTCTTC. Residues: CASRYDRYNEQFF.

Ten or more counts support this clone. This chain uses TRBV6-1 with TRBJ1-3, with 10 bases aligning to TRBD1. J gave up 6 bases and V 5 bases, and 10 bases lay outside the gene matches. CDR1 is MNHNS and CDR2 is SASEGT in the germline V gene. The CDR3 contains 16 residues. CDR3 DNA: TGTGCCAGCAGTACCTACGGGACAGGGGCCGTAAACACCATATATTTT. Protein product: CASSTYGTGAVNTIYF.

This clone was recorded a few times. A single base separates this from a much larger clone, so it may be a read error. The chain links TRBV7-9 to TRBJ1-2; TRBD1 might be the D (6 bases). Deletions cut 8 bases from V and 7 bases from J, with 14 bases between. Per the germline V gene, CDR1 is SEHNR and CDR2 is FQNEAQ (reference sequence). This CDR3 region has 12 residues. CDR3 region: CASYRDCGGYTF. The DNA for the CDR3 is TGTGCCAGCTACAGGGATTGTGGTGGCTACACCTTC.

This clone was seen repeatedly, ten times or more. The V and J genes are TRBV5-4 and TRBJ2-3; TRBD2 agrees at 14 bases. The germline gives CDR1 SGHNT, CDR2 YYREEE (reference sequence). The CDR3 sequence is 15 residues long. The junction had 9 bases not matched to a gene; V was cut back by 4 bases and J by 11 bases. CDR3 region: CASSPGLAGVREQYF. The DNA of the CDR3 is TGTGCCAGCAGCCCGGGACTAGCGGGAGTTCGAGAGCAGTATTTT.

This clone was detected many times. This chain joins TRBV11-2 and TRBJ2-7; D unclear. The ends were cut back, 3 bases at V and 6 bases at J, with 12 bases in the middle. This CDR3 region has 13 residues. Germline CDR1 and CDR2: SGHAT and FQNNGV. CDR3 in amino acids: CASSLFSDREQYF. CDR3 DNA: TGTGCCAGCAGCTTGTTCTCGGATCGCGAGCAGTACTTC.

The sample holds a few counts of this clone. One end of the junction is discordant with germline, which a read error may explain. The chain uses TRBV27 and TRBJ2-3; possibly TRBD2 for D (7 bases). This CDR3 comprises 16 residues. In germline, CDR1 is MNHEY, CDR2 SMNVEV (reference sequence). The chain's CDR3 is CASSWGGPSYAGPQYF. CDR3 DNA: TGCGCCAGCAGTTGGGGGGGCCCTTCCTACGCGGGTCCTCAGTATTTT.

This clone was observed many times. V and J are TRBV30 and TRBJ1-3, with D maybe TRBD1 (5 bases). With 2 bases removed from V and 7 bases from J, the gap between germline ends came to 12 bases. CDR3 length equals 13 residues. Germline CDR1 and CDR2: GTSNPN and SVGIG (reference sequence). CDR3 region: CAWSTTPGNTIYF. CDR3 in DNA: TGTGCCTGGAGTACCACTCCAGGGAACACCATATATTTT.

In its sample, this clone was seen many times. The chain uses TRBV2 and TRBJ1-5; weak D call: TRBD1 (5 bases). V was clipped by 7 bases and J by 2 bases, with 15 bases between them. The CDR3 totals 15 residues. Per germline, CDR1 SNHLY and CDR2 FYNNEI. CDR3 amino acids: CASKPSGSGNQPQHF. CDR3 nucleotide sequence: TGTGCCAGCAAGCCGTCAGGGAGTGGCAATCAGCCCCAGCATTTT.